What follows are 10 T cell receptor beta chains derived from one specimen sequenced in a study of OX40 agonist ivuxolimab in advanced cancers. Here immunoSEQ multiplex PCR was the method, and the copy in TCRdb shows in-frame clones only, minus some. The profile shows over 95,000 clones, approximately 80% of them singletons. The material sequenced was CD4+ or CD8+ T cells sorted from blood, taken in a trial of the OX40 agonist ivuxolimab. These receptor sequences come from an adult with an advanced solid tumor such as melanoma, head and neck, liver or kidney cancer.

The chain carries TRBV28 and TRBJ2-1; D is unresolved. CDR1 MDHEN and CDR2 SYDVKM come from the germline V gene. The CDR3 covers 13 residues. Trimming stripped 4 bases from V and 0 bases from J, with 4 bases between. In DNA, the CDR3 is TGTGCCAGCAGTTCCGACTCCTACAATGAGCAGTTCTTC. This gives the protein CASSSDSYNEQFF.

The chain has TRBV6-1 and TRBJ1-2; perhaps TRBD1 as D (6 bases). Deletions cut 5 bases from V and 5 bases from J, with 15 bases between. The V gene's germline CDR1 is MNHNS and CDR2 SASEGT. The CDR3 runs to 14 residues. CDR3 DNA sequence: TGTGCCAGCAGTTCCCGGACAGCCCCTTATGGCTACACCTTC. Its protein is CASSSRTAPYGYTF.

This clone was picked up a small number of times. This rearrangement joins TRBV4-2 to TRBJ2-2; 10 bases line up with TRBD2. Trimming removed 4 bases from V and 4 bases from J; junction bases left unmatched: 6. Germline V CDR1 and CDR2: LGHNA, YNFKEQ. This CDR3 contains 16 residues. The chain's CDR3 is CASSREASGGTGELFF. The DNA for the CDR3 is TGTGCCAGCAGCCGAGAGGCTAGCGGGGGCACCGGGGAGCTGTTTTTT.

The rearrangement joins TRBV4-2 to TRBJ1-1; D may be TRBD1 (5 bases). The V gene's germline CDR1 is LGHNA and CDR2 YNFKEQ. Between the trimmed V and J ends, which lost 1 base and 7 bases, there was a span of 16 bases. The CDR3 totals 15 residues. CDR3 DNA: TGTGCCAGCAGCCAAGGAAGGGACCCGCGGGGTGAAGCTTTCTTT. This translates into CASSQGRDPRGEAFF.

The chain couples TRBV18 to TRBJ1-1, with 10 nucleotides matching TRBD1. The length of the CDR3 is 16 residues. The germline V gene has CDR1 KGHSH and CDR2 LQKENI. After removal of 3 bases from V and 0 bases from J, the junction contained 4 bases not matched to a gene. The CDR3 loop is CASSPPGTGVNTEAFF. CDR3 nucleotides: TGTGCCAGCTCACCTCCCGGGACAGGGGTGAACACTGAAGCTTTCTTT.

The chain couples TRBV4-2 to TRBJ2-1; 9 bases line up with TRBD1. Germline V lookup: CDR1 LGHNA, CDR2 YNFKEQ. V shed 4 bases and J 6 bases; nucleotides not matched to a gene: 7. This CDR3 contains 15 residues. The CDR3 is CASSPLETGGNEQFF. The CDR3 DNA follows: TGTGCCAGCAGCCCATTAGAGACAGGGGGCAATGAGCAGTTCTTC.

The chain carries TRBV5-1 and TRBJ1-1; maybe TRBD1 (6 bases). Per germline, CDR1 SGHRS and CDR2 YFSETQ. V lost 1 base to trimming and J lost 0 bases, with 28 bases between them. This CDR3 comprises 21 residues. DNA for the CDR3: TGCGCCAGCAGCTTGATCCCTAGCGCGGGGGCGCGTAGTGTGCTGAACACTGAAGCTTTCTTT. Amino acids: CASSLIPSAGARSVLNTEAFF.

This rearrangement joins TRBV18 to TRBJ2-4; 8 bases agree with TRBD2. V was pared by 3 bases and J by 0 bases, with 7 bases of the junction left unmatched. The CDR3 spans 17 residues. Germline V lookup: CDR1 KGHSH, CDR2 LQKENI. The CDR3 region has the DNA TGTGCCAGCTCACCCGAGCGGGGGAACCTAGCCAAAAACATTCAGTACTTC. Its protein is CASSPERGNLAKNIQYF.

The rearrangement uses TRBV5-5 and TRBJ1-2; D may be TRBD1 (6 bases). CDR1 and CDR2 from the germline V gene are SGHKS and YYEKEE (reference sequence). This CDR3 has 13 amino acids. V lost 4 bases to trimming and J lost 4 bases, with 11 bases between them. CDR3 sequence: CASSNGQPYGYTF. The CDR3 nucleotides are TGTGCCAGCAGCAACGGACAGCCCTATGGCTACACCTTC.

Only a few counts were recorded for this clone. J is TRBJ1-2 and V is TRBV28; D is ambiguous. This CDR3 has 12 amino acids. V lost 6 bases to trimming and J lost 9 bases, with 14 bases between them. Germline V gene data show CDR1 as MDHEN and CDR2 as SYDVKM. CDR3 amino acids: CASRVDTLRYTF. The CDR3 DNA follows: TGTGCCAGCAGAGTGGATACTCTACGCTACACCTTC.